This T cell receptor beta chain was recorded in a study of T cells after yellow fever vaccination. Looking at the study overall: Fractions of limited cellularity were prepared by means of SMART-Seq v4 Ultra Low Input.

CDR1 and CDR2 from the germline V gene are SGHTA and FQGTGA. Trimming removed 8 bases from V and 6 bases from J; junction bases left unmatched: 19. This CDR3 is 16 amino acids long. On this clonotype: Its antigen remains unidentified.

UMIs were added to TCR cDNA along with a universal primer site when it was made by 5'RACE template switching. From the 5' RACE reads, TCRdb called clonotypes with MiXCR, one entry per CDR3 protein. This sample has about 330,000 distinct CDR3 sequences, with around 7% found just once. Study observations and caveats: From the bulk population, abundant clonotypes could contaminate and appear within FACS-sorted repertoires.

The clonotype was recovered from a man younger than 35 who received the YFV17D yellow fever vaccine. The material sequenced was PBMCs, taken approximately 40 days after the first yellow fever vaccination. The chain uses TRBV7-3 and TRBJ2-7; TRBD2 matches at 7 bases. CDR3 sequence (DNA): TGTGCCAGCCGATCACGGGGGTCGGGGGGTTTTCCCGAGCAGTACTTC. It codes for CASRSRGSGGFPEQYF.